These 2 T cell receptor beta chains originate from one sample sequenced in a study of cytomegalovirus exposure and HLA in healthy donors. The data were produced by immunoSEQ multiplex PCR, yet TCRdb's version contains in-frame clones alone and is incomplete. Among approximately 190,000 clones, roughly 84% were seen once, and the ten largest hold roughly 13%. Sequences were obtained from PBMCs. These receptors originate from a young woman in good health and CMV-seropositive.

J is TRBJ2-7 and V is TRBV29-1; D is undetermined. Germline lookup yields CDR1 SQVTM and CDR2 ANQGSEA. This CDR3 has 12 amino acids. The V end lost 3 bases, the J end lost 0 bases, and 6 bases lay between the germline ends. CDR3 DNA: TGCAGCGTTGAGAACAACTCCTACGAGCAGTACTTC. Translated: CSVENNSYEQYF.

This clone was recorded a few times. The chain carries TRBV19 and TRBJ2-5; D perhaps matches TRBD2 (6 bases). The germline gives CDR1 LNHDA, CDR2 SQIVND (reference sequence). CDR3 length: 13 residues. Between the trimmed V and J ends, which lost 9 bases and 4 bases, there was a span of 15 bases. The CDR3 reads CASRVGGTETQYF. The CDR3 nucleotides are TGTGCCAGCCGCGTTGGGGGGACAGAGACCCAGTACTTC. Complete variable domain (other parts from reference TRBV19 and TRBJ2-5): DGGITQSPKYLFRKEGQNVTLSCEQNLNHDAMYWYRQDPGQGLRLIYYSQIVNDFQKGDIAEGYSVSREKKESFPLTVTSAQKNPTAFYLCASRVGGTETQYFGPGTRLLVL.